The 23 T cell receptor beta chains below were found in one sample sequenced in a study of OX40 agonist ivuxolimab in advanced cancers. Libraries were prepared by immunoSEQ multiplex PCR; TCRdb keeps only in-frame clonotypes and omits some of them. The sample carries some 42,000 clones, about 90% recorded once. This sample comprised CD4+ or CD8+ T cells sorted from blood, obtained in a trial of the OX40 agonist ivuxolimab. Source of these receptors: an adult with an advanced solid tumor such as melanoma, head and neck, liver or kidney cancer.

This clone came up a few times. The V gene is TRBV10-3, the J gene TRBJ2-5; no clear D. Trimming left V 3 bases short and J 2 bases short, with 10 bases between. The CDR3 sequence is 14 residues long. Germline loops: CDR1 ENHRY, CDR2 SYGVKD. The CDR3 sequence is CAISDTQPQETQYF. CDR3 DNA sequence: TGTGCCATCAGTGACACGCAACCGCAAGAGACCCAGTACTTC.

This clone was counted once. This chain connects TRBV5-4 to TRBJ2-1; 7 positions agree with TRBD2. Trimming at V came to 1 base and at J to 8 bases, leaving 6 bases not matched to a gene. Germline lookup yields CDR1 SGHNT and CDR2 YYREEE (reference sequence). CDR3 length: 14 residues. The DNA of the CDR3 is TGTGCCAGCAGCTTGACTAGCGAAGTCCATGAGCAGTTCTTC. It specifies CASSLTSEVHEQFF.

With respect to this clone: One end of the junction fails to match germline, which may point to a read error. The chain is built from TRBV7-7 and TRBJ2-5; possible D gene TRBD1, 6 bases. CDR1 is SSHAT and CDR2 is FNYEAQ in the germline V gene (reference sequence). There are 15 residues in the CDR3. The CDR3 protein is CASSSIRTAQETQYF. As DNA, the CDR3 is TGTGCTAGCAGCTCTATCAGGACAGCCCAAGAGACCCAGTACTTC. The full variable domain, with the rest looked up from reference TRBV7-7 and TRBJ2-5, is GAGVSQSPRYKVTKRGQDVTLRCDPISSHATLYWYQQALGQGPEFLTYFNYEAQPDKSGLPSDRFSAERPEGSISTLTIQRTEQRDSAMYRCASSSIRTAQETQYFGPGTRLLVL.

The chain couples TRBV6-1 to TRBJ2-5, with TRBD2 matching over 9 bases. Germline V lookup: CDR1 MNHNS, CDR2 SASEGT. The CDR3 contains 15 residues. J was trimmed by 5 bases and V by 4 bases; bases with no gene match: 8. CDR3 sequence reads: CASSVQAGGRETQYF. As DNA, the CDR3 is TGTGCCAGCAGTGTTCAAGCGGGGGGTCGGGAGACCCAGTACTTC.

The V call is TRBV28, the J call TRBJ2-5, with TRBD2 identical over 7 bases. The germline CDR1 and CDR2 sequences are MDHEN and SYDVKM. The junction had 12 bases not matched to a gene; V was cut back by 4 bases and J by 4 bases. The CDR3 has 16 residues. CDR3 loop: CASSWAGGNLGETQYF. The CDR3 nucleotides are TGTGCCAGCAGTTGGGCCGGGGGGAATTTGGGAGAGACCCAGTACTTC.

This chain connects TRBV6-1 to TRBJ2-7, with 10 nucleotides matching TRBD1. Germline CDR1 MNHNS, CDR2 SASEGT. Trimming at V came to 2 bases and at J to 6 bases, leaving 7 bases not matched to a gene. The CDR3 has 15 residues. CDR3 sequence: CASSEWRQGASEQYF. The CDR3 region has the DNA TGTGCCAGCAGTGAATGGAGACAGGGGGCTTCCGAGCAGTACTTC.

The chain has TRBV6-1 and TRBJ1-2; 8 nucleotides align to TRBD1. Germline lookup yields CDR1 MNHNS and CDR2 SASEGT. The V and J ends lost 3 bases and 5 bases, in that order; junction bases with no gene match: 8. This CDR3 has 15 amino acids. CDR3 sequence reads: CASSERTGTGYGYTF. CDR3 DNA: TGTGCCAGCAGTGAGCGGACAGGGACGGGGTATGGCTACACCTTC.

In its sample, this clone ranks as medium-sized. V and J are TRBV2 and TRBJ2-1, with D tentatively TRBD1 (6 bases). The V gene's germline CDR1 is SNHLY and CDR2 FYNNEI. V was clipped by 7 bases and J by 2 bases, with 12 bases between them. This CDR3 has 14 amino acids. CDR3 sequence reads: CASTRDTTYNEQFF. CDR3 coding DNA: TGTGCCAGCACTCGGGACACCACCTACAATGAGCAGTTCTTC.

The chain joins TRBV4-2 to TRBJ1-3, with TRBD1 identical over 8 bases. V lost 0 bases, J lost 4 bases, and 5 bases stayed unmatched. The CDR3 is 16 residues long. Germline V gene sequence: CDR1 LGHNA, CDR2 YNFKEQ. This chain's CDR3 is CASSQDWTGSGNTIYF. The CDR3 DNA follows: TGTGCCAGCAGCCAAGACTGGACAGGGTCCGGAAACACCATATATTTT.

J is TRBJ2-1 and V is TRBV2, with D unclear. This CDR3 is 12 amino acids long. V was shortened by 11 bases and J by 6 bases, with 14 bases between the two germline ends. Per germline, CDR1 SNHLY and CDR2 FYNNEI. The DNA for the CDR3 is TGTGCCCAGGCGGCTTTCTCCAATGAGCAGTTCTTC. This sequence encodes CAQAAFSNEQFF.

CDR3 sequence (DNA): TGTGCCAGTACCACGACTAGCGCCCGGGAGCTGTTTTTT. This sequence encodes CASTTTSARELFF. The chain is built from TRBV19 and TRBJ2-2; 8 bases align to TRBD2. The CDR3 length is 13 residues. V gave up 7 bases and J gave up 9 bases; unmatched junction bases: 7. Germline CDR1 is LNHDA and CDR2 is SQIVND (reference sequence).

V and J are TRBV6-1 and TRBJ1-4; maybe TRBD1 (6 bases). Trimming took off 6 bases at V and 7 bases at J, with 15 bases between the two ends. The CDR3 sequence is 14 residues long. Germline V lookup: CDR1 MNHNS, CDR2 SASEGT. CDR3 DNA: TGTGCCAGCAGGGGGGGCTGGGTCACTGAAAAACTGTTTTTT. Translating gives CASRGGWVTEKLFF.

This clone appeared once. The chain is built from TRBV18 and TRBJ2-1; maybe TRBD1 (6 bases). This CDR3 has 14 residues. CDR1 and CDR2 from the germline V gene are KGHSH and LQKENI. The V gene lost 1 base and the J gene lost 5 bases, with 9 bases spanning the gap. This chain's CDR3 is CASSPLDRDNEQFF. The CDR3 DNA follows: TGTGCCAGCTCACCACTGGACAGAGACAATGAGCAGTTCTTC.

This clone was seen just once. The V call is TRBV5-3, the J call TRBJ2-1; 9 bases agree with TRBD2. TRBV5-3 carries the ORF label, with uncertain function. V trimming: 4 bases; J trimming: 7 bases; junction bases outside the gene matches: 9. The CDR3 runs to 15 residues. This CDR3 reads CARSRSGGSPNEQFF. CDR3 bases: TGTGCCAGAAGCCGTAGCGGGGGCTCCCCTAATGAGCAGTTCTTC.

The chain is built from TRBV19 and TRBJ1-1; a weak D match, TRBD1 (5 bases). The CDR3 covers 13 residues. The V gene lost 4 bases and the J gene lost 7 bases, with 13 bases spanning the gap. Germline CDR1 is LNHDA and CDR2 is SQIVND (reference sequence). CDR3 sequence reads: CASSRGVIGEAFF. In DNA, the CDR3 is TGTGCCAGTAGTAGGGGCGTGATCGGTGAAGCTTTCTTT.

This sequence joins TRBV7-8 and TRBJ2-5; D tentatively fits TRBD1 or TRBD2 (5 bases each). The J call may be mistaken, given a closer DNA end match to TRBJ2-7. Germline CDR1 and CDR2: SGHVS and FQNEAQ. CDR3 length equals 12 residues. The CDR3 DNA is TGTGCCAGCAGCTTGGGGGACCACGAGCAGTACTTC. Its protein product is CASSLGDHEQYF.

The chain is built from TRBV29-1 and TRBJ2-3; D call uncertain. There are 11 residues in the CDR3. Trimming removed 3 bases from V and 9 bases from J, with 10 bases in between. Germline CDR1 SQVTM, CDR2 ANQGSEA. CDR3: CSVDWRGTQYF. In nucleotides, the CDR3 is TGCAGCGTTGACTGGCGTGGAACGCAGTATTTT.

The genes are TRBV5-4 and TRBJ1-6; TRBD1 matches 7 bases. Losses at the gene ends were 6 bases for V and 5 bases for J; bases not matched to a gene: 5. This CDR3 is built from 14 residues. The germline V gene encodes CDR1 SGHNT and CDR2 YYREEE (reference sequence). CDR3 in DNA: TGTGCCAGCACCCGACAGGGCCATAATTCACCCCTCCACTTT. It yields the protein CASTRQGHNSPLHF.

This chain joins TRBV10-3 and TRBJ2-2, with 12 nucleotides matching TRBD1. The ends lost 7 bases at V and 2 bases at J; junction bases unmatched: 8. The CDR3 totals 17 residues. Germline V gene data show CDR1 as ENHRY and CDR2 as SYGVKD. CDR3 DNA sequence: TGTGCCATCAATCCGGGACAGGGGGCATCAAACACCGGGGAGCTGTTTTTT. This encodes CAINPGQGASNTGELFF.

The genes are TRBV7-9 and TRBJ2-1; 8 bases fit TRBD1. Germline V gene data show CDR1 as SEHNR and CDR2 as FQNEAQ (reference sequence). This CDR3 is 17 amino acids long. The J segment lost 4 bases and the V segment lost 6 bases, leaving 14 bases of the junction unmatched. As DNA, the CDR3 is TGTGCCAGCAGTAAAAACGGACAGGGTGAATTTTACAATGAGCAGTTCTTC. It encodes CASSKNGQGEFYNEQFF.

The chain combines TRBV5-4 with TRBJ2-3; 7 nucleotides match TRBD2. Trimming at V came to 3 bases and at J to 1 base, leaving 5 bases not matched to a gene. CDR1 and CDR2 from the germline V gene are SGHNT and YYREEE (reference sequence). This CDR3 contains 15 residues. This CDR3 reads CASSSLLAGTDTQYF. CDR3 sequence (DNA): TGTGCCAGCAGCTCCCTTCTAGCGGGCACAGATACGCAGTATTTT.

The gene calls are TRBV7-3 and TRBJ2-2; D is perhaps TRBD1 or TRBD2 (5 bases each). Trimming removed 2 bases at V and 9 bases at J, with 7 bases between. Germline V CDR1 and CDR2: SGHTA, FQGTGA. CDR3 length: 12 amino acids. In DNA, the CDR3 is TGTGCCAGCAGCTTAGGGGGTAGGGAGCTGTTTTTT. Translating it yields CASSLGGRELFF. Drawing the rest from reference TRBV7-3 and TRBJ2-2, the complete variable domain is GAGVSQTPSNKVTEKGKYVELRCDPISGHTALYWYRQSLGQGPEFLIYFQGTGAADDSGLPNDRFFAVRPEGSVSTLKIQRTERGDSAVYLCASSLGGRELFFGEGSRLTVL.

V gene TRBV7-3 combines with J gene TRBJ1-1; no firm D call. The V gene's germline CDR1 is SGHTA and CDR2 FQGTGA. The CDR3 has 14 amino acids. V was clipped by 3 bases and J by 2 bases, with 10 bases between them. CDR3 sequence (DNA): TGTGCCAGCAGCTTGGGCTCTACTAACACTGAAGCTTTCTTT. Its protein product is CASSLGSTNTEAFF.